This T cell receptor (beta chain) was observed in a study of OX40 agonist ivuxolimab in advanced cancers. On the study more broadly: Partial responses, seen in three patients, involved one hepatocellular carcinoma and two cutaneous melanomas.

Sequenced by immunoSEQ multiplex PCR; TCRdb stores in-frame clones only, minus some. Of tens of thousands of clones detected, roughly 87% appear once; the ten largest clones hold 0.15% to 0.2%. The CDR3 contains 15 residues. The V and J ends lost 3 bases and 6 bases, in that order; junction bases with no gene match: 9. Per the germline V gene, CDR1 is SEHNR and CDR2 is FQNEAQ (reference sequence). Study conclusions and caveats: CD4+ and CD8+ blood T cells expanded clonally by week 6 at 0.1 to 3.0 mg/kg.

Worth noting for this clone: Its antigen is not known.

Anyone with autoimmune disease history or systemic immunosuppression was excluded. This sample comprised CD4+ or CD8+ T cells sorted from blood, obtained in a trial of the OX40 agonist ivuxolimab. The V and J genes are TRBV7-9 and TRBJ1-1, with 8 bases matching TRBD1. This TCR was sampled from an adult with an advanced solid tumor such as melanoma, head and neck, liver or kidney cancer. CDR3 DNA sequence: TGTGCCAGCAGCTTCCACCAGGGGGCGAGCGCTGAAGCTTTCTTT. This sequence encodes CASSFHQGASAEAFF. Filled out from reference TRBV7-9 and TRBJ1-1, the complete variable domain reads DTGVSQNPRHKITKRGQNVTFRCDPISEHNRLYWYRQTLGQGPEFLTYFQNEAQLEKSRLLSDRFSAERPKGSFSTLEIQRTEQGDSAMYLCASSFHQGASAEAFFGQGTRLTVV.